Listed below are T cell receptor beta chains from one sample, sequenced in a study of chemoradiotherapy in HPV16-positive cancers. Produced via immunoSEQ multiplex PCR; TCRdb's table is partial and in-frame only. The table has roughly 5,700 clones, approximately 89% seen once; the top ten hold about a fifth. The specimen comprised blood, sampled from a patient who underwent chemoradiotherapy. The origin of the receptors is a human donor with HPV-associated anogenital cancer. CDR3s include the opening cysteine and the closing phenylalanine or tryptophan. Fields, in order: D gene, V gene, J gene, clone size, CDR3 protein, CDR3 DNA. D genes are given only for firm matches. Expanded clones are given a class, and other clones once, few, many or no size at all.

d_call: -
v_call: TRBV9
j_call: TRBJ2-1
clone_size: once
cdr3_aa: CASRPTSEGAYNEQFF
cdr3_nt: TGTGCCAGCAGACCGACTAGTGAGGGGGCCTACAATGAGCAGTTCTTC

d_call: -
v_call: TRBV27
j_call: TRBJ2-7
clone_size: -
cdr3_aa: CASSSDGPPYEQYF
cdr3_nt: TGTGCCAGCAGTTCGGATGGACCGCCGTACGAGCAGTACTTC

d_call: -
v_call: TRBV9
j_call: TRBJ2-3
clone_size: -
cdr3_aa: CASSVGASTDTQYF
cdr3_nt: TGTGCCAGCAGCGTAGGTGCGAGCACAGATACGCAGTATTTT

d_call: -
v_call: TRBV11-2
j_call: TRBJ2-4
clone_size: -
cdr3_aa: CASSPRGGDLAKNIQYF
cdr3_nt: TGTGCCAGCAGCCCAAGGGGTGGGGACCTAGCCAAAAACATTCAGTACTTC

d_call: TRBD1
v_call: TRBV29-1
j_call: TRBJ1-1
clone_size: -
cdr3_aa: CSVLGQGGYTEAFF
cdr3_nt: TGCAGCGTTTTGGGACAGGGGGGATACACTGAAGCTTTCTTT

d_call: TRBD2
v_call: TRBV7-6
j_call: TRBJ2-7
clone_size: few
cdr3_aa: CASSRLGGSGNYEQYF
cdr3_nt: TGTGCCAGCAGCCGACTTGGGGGTAGCGGGAACTACGAGCAGTACTTC

d_call: -
v_call: TRBV7-2
j_call: TRBJ1-5
clone_size: -
cdr3_aa: CASSLKTGMQPQHF
cdr3_nt: TGTGCCAGCAGCCTCAAAACAGGGATGCAGCCCCAGCATTTT

d_call: -
v_call: TRBV7-9
j_call: TRBJ2-7
clone_size: -
cdr3_aa: CASATYEQYF
cdr3_nt: TGTGCCAGCGCCACCTACGAGCAGTACTTC

d_call: TRBD2
v_call: TRBV15
j_call: TRBJ2-3
clone_size: -
cdr3_aa: CATSGVRTSREDTQYF
cdr3_nt: TGTGCCACCAGCGGGGTAAGGACTAGCCGGGAAGATACGCAGTATTTT

d_call: -
v_call: TRBV19
j_call: TRBJ2-2
clone_size: -
cdr3_aa: CASSRATGSTGELFF
cdr3_nt: TGTGCCAGTAGTAGGGCTACAGGGTCCACCGGGGAGCTGTTTTTT

d_call: TRBD1
v_call: TRBV15
j_call: TRBJ2-7
clone_size: -
cdr3_aa: CATSRLDRVTYEQYF
cdr3_nt: TGTGCCACCAGCAGACTGGACAGGGTGACCTACGAGCAGTACTTC

d_call: -
v_call: TRBV9
j_call: TRBJ1-5
clone_size: -
cdr3_aa: CASSVDEGRQPQHF
cdr3_nt: TGTGCCAGCAGCGTAGACGAGGGGCGACAGCCCCAGCATTTT

d_call: -
v_call: TRBV27
j_call: TRBJ2-3
clone_size: -
cdr3_aa: CASRRRLAGTDTQYF
cdr3_nt: TGTGCCAGCAGAAGGCGCCTGGCAGGGACGGATACGCAGTATTTT

d_call: TRBD1
v_call: TRBV5-5
j_call: TRBJ1-4
clone_size: once
cdr3_aa: CASSSTGASNEKLFF
cdr3_nt: TGTGCCAGCAGCTCCACAGGGGCTAGTAATGAAAAACTGTTTTTT

d_call: TRBD1
v_call: TRBV5-4
j_call: TRBJ2-2
clone_size: -
cdr3_aa: CASSYGTGGTGELFF
cdr3_nt: TGTGCCAGCAGCTACGGGACAGGGGGCACCGGGGAGCTGTTTTTT

d_call: -
v_call: TRBV6-9
j_call: TRBJ2-2
clone_size: -
cdr3_aa: CASSCHHRGGKPGELFF
cdr3_nt: TGTGCCAGCAGTTGCCACCACAGGGGGGGAAAACCCGGGGAGCTGTTTTTT

d_call: -
v_call: TRBV29-1
j_call: TRBJ1-1
clone_size: -
cdr3_aa: CSVVDRLIMNTEAFF
cdr3_nt: TGCAGCGTTGTAGACAGGCTCATCATGAACACTGAAGCTTTCTTT

d_call: -
v_call: TRBV19
j_call: TRBJ2-3
clone_size: -
cdr3_aa: CASRRQSSSTDTQYF
cdr3_nt: TGTGCCAGTAGACGTCAGTCATCTAGCACAGATACGCAGTATTTT

d_call: -
v_call: TRBV19
j_call: TRBJ2-7
clone_size: -
cdr3_aa: CASSHGRYEQYF
cdr3_nt: TGTGCCAGTAGCCACGGGCGCTACGAGCAGTACTTC

d_call: TRBD2
v_call: TRBV4-2
j_call: TRBJ2-7
clone_size: -
cdr3_aa: CASSQGLAGLNEQYF
cdr3_nt: TGTGCCAGCAGCCAAGGGCTAGCGGGACTCAACGAGCAGTACTTC

d_call: -
v_call: TRBV18
j_call: TRBJ1-5
clone_size: -
cdr3_aa: CASSSRMSGINQPQHF
cdr3_nt: TGTGCCAGCTCTTCAAGAATGTCGGGGATCAATCAGCCCCAGCATTTT

d_call: -
v_call: TRBV7-9
j_call: TRBJ1-2
clone_size: -
cdr3_aa: CASSPRIISDQYSNYGYTF
cdr3_nt: TGTGCCAGCAGCCCTAGGATCATTTCAGACCAGTATTCTAACTATGGCTACACCTTC

d_call: TRBD1
v_call: TRBV5-6
j_call: TRBJ2-3
clone_size: -
cdr3_aa: CASSTGQGLNTQYF
cdr3_nt: TGTGCCAGCAGCACAGGACAGGGGCTAAATACGCAGTATTTT

d_call: -
v_call: TRBV19
j_call: TRBJ2-7
clone_size: -
cdr3_aa: CASSILRTTSLYEQYF
cdr3_nt: TGTGCCAGTAGTATCCTCCGGACGACCTCTCTCTACGAGCAGTACTTC

d_call: TRBD2
v_call: TRBV19
j_call: TRBJ2-3
clone_size: -
cdr3_aa: CASSAEPNLAGGPSDTQYF
cdr3_nt: TGTGCCAGTAGTGCCGAACCCAACTTAGCGGGAGGGCCGTCAGATACGCAGTATTTT

d_call: -
v_call: TRBV27
j_call: TRBJ2-7
clone_size: -
cdr3_aa: CASSTYYRTPLKEQYF
cdr3_nt: TGTGCCAGCAGTACGTATTACAGGACGCCCCTGAAGGAGCAGTACTTC

d_call: -
v_call: TRBV9
j_call: TRBJ2-2
clone_size: -
cdr3_aa: CASSVRGTNTGELFF
cdr3_nt: TGTGCCAGCAGCGTAAGAGGGACGAACACCGGGGAGCTGTTTTTT

d_call: TRBD1
v_call: TRBV5-4
j_call: TRBJ2-1
clone_size: -
cdr3_aa: CASSLGTGPSSYNEQFF
cdr3_nt: TGTGCCAGCAGCCTTGGGACAGGACCTAGCTCCTACAATGAGCAGTTCTTC

d_call: TRBD1
v_call: TRBV28
j_call: TRBJ2-7
clone_size: -
cdr3_aa: CASSPLDGTGAYEQYF
cdr3_nt: TGTGCCAGCAGTCCCCTCGATGGGACAGGAGCCTACGAGCAGTACTTC

d_call: -
v_call: TRBV5-1
j_call: TRBJ2-7
clone_size: -
cdr3_aa: CASSTSTVFSEQYF
cdr3_nt: TGCGCCAGCAGCACCAGCACGGTCTTTTCCGAGCAGTACTTC

d_call: -
v_call: TRBV7-9
j_call: TRBJ2-5
clone_size: once
cdr3_aa: CASSPPPDGLQETQYF
cdr3_nt: TGTGCCAGCAGCCCCCCCCCGGACGGTCTGCAAGAGACCCAGTACTTC

d_call: TRBD2
v_call: TRBV5-1
j_call: TRBJ2-5
clone_size: -
cdr3_aa: CASSLLQRGAQETQYF
cdr3_nt: TGCGCCAGCAGCTTGCTACAGCGGGGGGCCCAAGAGACCCAGTACTTC

d_call: -
v_call: TRBV28
j_call: TRBJ2-3
clone_size: once
cdr3_aa: CASSSEGEPLSLTDTQYF
cdr3_nt: TGTGCCAGCAGTTCGGAGGGGGAGCCCCTAAGCCTCACAGATACGCAGTATTTT

d_call: TRBD2
v_call: TRBV10-3
j_call: TRBJ2-7
clone_size: -
cdr3_aa: CAISAGLGLREQYF
cdr3_nt: TGTGCCATCAGCGCCGGACTAGGGTTGCGCGAGCAGTACTTC

d_call: TRBD2
v_call: TRBV6-6
j_call: TRBJ2-1
clone_size: once
cdr3_aa: CASWGSAGVVNEQFF
cdr3_nt: TGTGCCAGCTGGGGTTCAGCGGGAGTGGTCAATGAGCAGTTCTTC

d_call: -
v_call: TRBV11-3
j_call: TRBJ2-1
clone_size: -
cdr3_aa: CASSRTPRGEQFF
cdr3_nt: TGTGCCAGCAGCCGTACGCCTAGAGGTGAGCAGTTCTTC

d_call: -
v_call: TRBV7-9
j_call: TRBJ1-4
clone_size: -
cdr3_aa: CASSLDGGGGEKLFF
cdr3_nt: TGTGCCAGCAGCTTAGATGGTGGAGGGGGTGAAAAACTGTTTTTT

d_call: TRBD1
v_call: TRBV7-2
j_call: TRBJ2-2
clone_size: -
cdr3_aa: CASSPRWGTGITGELFF
cdr3_nt: TGTGCCAGCAGCCCCCGCTGGGGGACAGGGATCACCGGGGAGCTGTTTTTT

d_call: TRBD1
v_call: TRBV5-5
j_call: TRBJ1-2
clone_size: -
cdr3_aa: CASSRQGANYGYTF
cdr3_nt: TGTGCCAGCAGCCGACAGGGGGCAAACTATGGCTACACCTTC

d_call: TRBD1
v_call: TRBV6-1
j_call: TRBJ1-1
clone_size: -
cdr3_aa: CASSEGAGGAAEAFF
cdr3_nt: TGTGCCAGCAGTGAAGGGGCAGGGGGGGCGGCTGAAGCTTTCTTT

d_call: -
v_call: TRBV19
j_call: TRBJ1-1
clone_size: -
cdr3_aa: CASSIPQAPNTEAFF
cdr3_nt: TGTGCCAGTAGTATCCCCCAGGCCCCGAACACTGAAGCTTTCTTT

d_call: -
v_call: TRBV27
j_call: TRBJ1-2
clone_size: -
cdr3_aa: CASSSSAGRPYGYTF
cdr3_nt: TGTGCCAGCAGTTCATCAGCGGGACGGCCCTATGGCTACACCTTC

d_call: -
v_call: TRBV20-1
j_call: TRBJ2-7
clone_size: -
cdr3_aa: CSARGPYEQYF
cdr3_nt: TGCAGTGCTAGAGGCCCATACGAGCAGTACTTC

d_call: TRBD1
v_call: TRBV2
j_call: TRBJ1-1
clone_size: hyperexpanded
cdr3_aa: CASSPQGLNTEAFF
cdr3_nt: TGTGCCAGCAGCCCACAGGGGCTAAACACTGAAGCTTTCTTT

d_call: -
v_call: TRBV6-6
j_call: TRBJ2-1
clone_size: -
cdr3_aa: CASSSDSRSYNEQFF
cdr3_nt: TGTGCCAGCAGTTCGGACAGCCGATCCTACAATGAGCAGTTCTTC

d_call: TRBD1
v_call: TRBV7-9
j_call: TRBJ2-7
clone_size: -
cdr3_aa: CASSSQGLHEQYF
cdr3_nt: TGTGCCAGCAGCTCACAGGGGCTCCACGAGCAGTACTTC